This T cell receptor (beta chain) was identified during a study of regulatory T cells in long-lasting Graves disease. Study details: Patients with persistent Graves' disease had over 5 years of antithyroid drugs and persistent TSH receptor antibodies.

The germline V gene has CDR1 MDHEN and CDR2 SYDVKM. CDR3 length: 14 residues. For TCR beta, libraries came from iRepertoire HTBI primers and Arm-PCR of CDR3 regions. TCRdb itself ran the multiplex PCR reads through MiXCR, one entry per CDR3 protein. The sample records some 340,000 distinct CDR3 sequences, roughly 23% being singletons. This clonotype was observed a few times. A much larger clonotype is one base distant, so this may be a read error. Time point described: persistent/refractory GD, antithyroid drugs over 5 years with positive TRAb. PBMC-extracted RNA yielded the TCR library. This sample comprised peripheral blood mononuclear cells (PBMCs), obtained when the disease was refractory, from a patient treated with antithyroid drugs. The V and J genes are TRBV28 and TRBJ2-5; a possible D gene is TRBD1 (5 bases). This receptor was identified in a woman in her thirties or forties with Graves disease. CDR3 DNA: TGTGCCTGCAGTTTGGCAGGGAAGTTCAAGACCCAGTACTTC. It codes for CACSLAGKFKTQYF.